This T cell receptor beta chain was obtained from a study of shared clonotypes between healthy human individuals. Remarks on this clone: Its cognate antigen is unknown.

Study-wide points: Blood was the sole source, and tissue repertoires probably differ. Among donors, sharing of clonotypes was expected to be affected by sequencing depth.

The data were produced by immunoSEQ multiplex PCR, yet TCRdb's version contains in-frame clones alone and is incomplete. The sample contains about 1.1 million clones, 70% to 80% of which appear only once. The germline V gene has CDR1 SGHRS and CDR2 YFSETQ. Losses at the gene ends were 2 bases for V and 4 bases for J; bases not matched to a gene: 10. The CDR3 contains 16 residues. Material for sequencing was memory CD4+ T cells from PBMCs. Subset in this sample: CD45RA-negative fraction. The receptor's source is a man younger than 35 in good health. Some clones in this sample may be carry-over from other donors' samples. The genes are TRBV5-1 and TRBJ2-5; the match to TRBD2 covers 8 bases. The CDR3 nucleotides read TGCGCCAGCAGCTTACAAGCGGGAGCGATGTCAGAGACCCAGTACTTC. Its protein product is CASSLQAGAMSETQYF.